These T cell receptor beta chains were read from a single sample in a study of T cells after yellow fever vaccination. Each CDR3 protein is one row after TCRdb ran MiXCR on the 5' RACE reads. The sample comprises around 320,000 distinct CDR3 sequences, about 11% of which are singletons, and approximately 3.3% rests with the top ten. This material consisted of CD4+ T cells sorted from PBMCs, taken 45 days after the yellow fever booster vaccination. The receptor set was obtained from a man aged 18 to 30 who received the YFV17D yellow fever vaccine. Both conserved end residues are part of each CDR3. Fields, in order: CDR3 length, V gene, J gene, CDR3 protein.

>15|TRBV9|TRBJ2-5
CASSVLGTGQETQYF
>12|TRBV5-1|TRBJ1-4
CASSLNQGKLFF
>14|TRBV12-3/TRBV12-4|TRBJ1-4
CASSGTGLREKLFF
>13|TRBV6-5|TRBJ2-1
CASRRTGTNEQFF
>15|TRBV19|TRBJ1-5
CASSRGLQGRQPQHF
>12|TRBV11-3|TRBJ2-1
CASSGGAGEQFF
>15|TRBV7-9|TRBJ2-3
CASSRGALHTDTQYF
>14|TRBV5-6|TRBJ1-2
CASSLAGQAYGYTF
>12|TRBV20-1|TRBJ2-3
CSARFFTDTQYF
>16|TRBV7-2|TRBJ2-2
CASSFSSSTYTGELFF
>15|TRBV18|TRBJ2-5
CASSLWDPGRETQYF
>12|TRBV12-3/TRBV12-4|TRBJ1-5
CASSGVNQPQHF
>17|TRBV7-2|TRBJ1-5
CASSPGGWITSNQPQHF
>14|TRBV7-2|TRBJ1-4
CASSPDSNNEKLFF
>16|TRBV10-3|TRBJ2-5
CAISESLVPASGTNVF
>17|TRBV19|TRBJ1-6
CASRKGGQGADNSPLHF
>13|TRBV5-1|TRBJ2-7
CASSTTGVAEQYF
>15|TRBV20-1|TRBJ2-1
CSARRQGGNFNEQFF
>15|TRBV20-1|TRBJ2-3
CSARVPLLGTDTQYF
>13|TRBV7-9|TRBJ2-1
CASRLGGDNEQFF
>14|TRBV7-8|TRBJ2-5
CASSLIPGGETQYF
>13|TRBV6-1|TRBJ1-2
CASSGTAEGGYTF
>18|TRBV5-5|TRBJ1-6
CASSLGPQGYSYNSPLHF
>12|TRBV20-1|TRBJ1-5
CSARESTQPQHF
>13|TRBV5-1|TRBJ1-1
CASKRQKNTEAFF
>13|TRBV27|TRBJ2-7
CASRRPSSYEQYF
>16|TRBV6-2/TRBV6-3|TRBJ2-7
CASSSRGQGDYNEQYF
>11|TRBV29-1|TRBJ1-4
CSVVGREKLFF
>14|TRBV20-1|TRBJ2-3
CSAARGGRADTQYF
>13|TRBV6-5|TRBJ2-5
CASGRGGTETQYF
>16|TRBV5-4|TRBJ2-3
CASSLMASGGADTQYF
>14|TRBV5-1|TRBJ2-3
CASSPLQPADTQYF
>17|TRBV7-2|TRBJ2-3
CASSLERTSGSTDTQYF
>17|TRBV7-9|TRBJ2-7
CASSLAASGGPTYEQYF
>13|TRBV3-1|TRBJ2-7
CASSQGQGAKQYF
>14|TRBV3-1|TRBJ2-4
CASSQEGLQNIQYF
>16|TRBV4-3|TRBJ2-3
CASSHVRGAGTDTQYF
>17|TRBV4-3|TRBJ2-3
CASSHRGGHPSTDTQYF
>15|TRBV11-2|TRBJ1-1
CASSLAAQWNTEAFF
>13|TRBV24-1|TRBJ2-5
CATSAAVGETQYF
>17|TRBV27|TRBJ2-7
CASSPFLDRVGTYEQYF
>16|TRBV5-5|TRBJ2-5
CASSLRLGQIQETQYF
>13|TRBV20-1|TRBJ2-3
CSAVRGSTDTQYF
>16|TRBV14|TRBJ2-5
CASSQVSDYRRETQYF